Below are 7 T cell receptor beta chains sequenced from a single sample in a study of blood T cell repertoires in COVID-19. Sequencing was performed with immunoSEQ multiplex PCR; in TCRdb, only in-frame clones are kept and a portion is missing. This repertoire shows 50,000 to 70,000 clones, approximately 88% found once; its top ten account for roughly a sixth. The sequenced sample consisted of peripheral blood. These receptors were obtained from a man between 70 and 80 years old with active COVID-19.

The gene calls are TRBV25-1 and TRBJ2-2, with 9 bases fitting TRBD2. From germline, CDR1 is MGHDK and CDR2 SYGVNS. Germline trimming cut 2 bases from V and 7 bases from J; bases unmatched to any gene: 5. The CDR3 runs to 15 residues. The CDR3 here is CASSEEAGGVGELFF. CDR3 nucleotides: TGTGCCAGCAGTGAAGAGGCGGGAGGGGTCGGGGAGCTGTTTTTT.

This clone was counted a few times. V gene TRBV5-1 combines with J gene TRBJ2-5; no definite D call. Germline loops: CDR1 SGHRS, CDR2 YFSETQ. The V end lost 4 bases, the J end lost 2 bases, and 9 bases lay between the germline ends. The CDR3 loop spans 13 amino acids. The CDR3 bases are TGCGCCAGCAGCCCACTAACGCAAGAGACCCAGTACTTC. Encoded protein: CASSPLTQETQYF.

This chain uses TRBV4-3 with TRBJ2-2; 16 bases match TRBD2. The germline gives CDR1 LGHNA, CDR2 YSLEER. With V trimmed by 6 bases and J by 7 bases, 8 bases remained unmatched. The CDR3 is made up of 17 amino acids. CDR3 bases: TGCGCCAGCAGTCCGGGACTAGCGGGAGGGCCGAACGGGGAGCTGTTTTTT. Translation: CASSPGLAGGPNGELFF.

J is TRBJ1-1 and V is TRBV18; D not certain. The CDR3 loop spans 12 amino acids. Germline V gene data show CDR1 as KGHSH and CDR2 as LQKENI. Trimming cost V 6 bases and J 7 bases, with 12 bases left between them. In DNA, the CDR3 is TGTGCCAGCTCCTCCACAGAGGGTGAAGCTTTCTTT. Encoded protein: CASSSTEGEAFF. The full variable domain, its missing parts supplied by reference TRBV18 and TRBJ1-1, is NAGVMQNPRHLVRRRGQEARLRCSPMKGHSHVYWYRQLPEEGLKFMVYLQKENIIDESGMPKERFSAEFPKEGPSILRIQQVVRGDSAAYFCASSSTEGEAFFGQGTRLTVV.

The V and J genes are TRBV7-9 and TRBJ2-7; TRBD1 matches 7 bases. V shed 5 bases, J shed 4 bases, and the junction held 5 bases outside the gene matches. The germline V gene encodes CDR1 SEHNR and CDR2 FQNEAQ (reference sequence). The CDR3 length is 13 residues. The CDR3, as DNA: TGTGCCAGCAGCGATCGCAGGGGGTACGAGCAGTACTTC. It translates to CASSDRRGYEQYF.

The rearrangement links TRBV7-2 to TRBJ1-1; no clear D gene. CDR1 and CDR2 (germline): SGHTA, FQGNSA. CDR3 length: 15 residues. Trimming removed 5 bases from V and 3 bases from J, with 16 bases in between. The CDR3 sequence: CASSPDIGRDTEAFF. The DNA of the CDR3 is TGTGCCAGCAGCCCCGACATTGGGCGGGACACTGAAGCTTTCTTT.

The chain is built from TRBV15 and TRBJ2-3; TRBD2 aligns across 9 bases. Germline trimming cut 3 bases from V and 0 bases from J; bases unmatched to any gene: 1. The CDR3 has 15 residues. The germline gives CDR1 LNHNV, CDR2 YYDKDF (reference sequence). CDR3: CATSSGLASTDTQYF. The CDR3 DNA reads as TGTGCCACCAGCAGCGGACTAGCGAGCACAGATACGCAGTATTTT.